Listed here are 5 T cell receptor beta chains from one sample, sequenced in a study of T cells in Graves' hyperthyroidism and ophthalmopathy. From RNA transcripts, TCR beta CDR3 regions were amplified. The HTBI primer set served for first-round RT-PCR of the TCR CDR3. Each CDR3 protein gets one entry after TCRdb re-called the multiplex PCR reads with MiXCR. The sample lists a few hundred thousand distinct CDR3 sequences, about 16% seen once, with approximately 30% in the top ten. Material for sequencing was blood. These TCRs come from a woman in her thirties with Graves' hyperthyroidism.

This clonotype was found a few times. This rearrangement joins TRBV30 to TRBJ2-2, with D possibly called TRBD1 or TRBD2 (5 bases each). The germline CDR1 and CDR2 sequences are GTSNPN and SVGIG (reference sequence). The V and J ends lost 0 bases and 8 bases respectively, with 19 bases between them. The CDR3 is made up of 16 amino acids. In DNA form, the CDR3 reads TGTGCCTGGAGTGTAGAGGGGACGTGGCGTAAAGGGGAGCTGTTTTTT. Protein product: CAWSVEGTWRKGELFF.

The chain carries TRBV7-3 and TRBJ2-1; 7 bases fit TRBD2. The CDR3 contains 15 residues. Germline values: CDR1 SGHTA, CDR2 FQGTGA. V was pared by 1 base and J by 6 bases, with 6 bases of the junction left unmatched. The CDR3 nucleotides read TGTGCCAGCAGCTTAAAAGCGGGACCTCTCAATGAGCAGTTCTTC. Its translation: CASSLKAGPLNEQFF.

This clonotype came up many times. The chain carries TRBV29-1 and TRBJ2-1; 8 bases match TRBD2. Germline CDR1 reads SQVTM; CDR2 reads ANQGSEA. CDR3 length: 16 amino acids. The V segment lost 3 bases and the J segment 2 bases; nucleotides outside the gene matches: 9. For the CDR3, the DNA is TGCAGCGTTGAGTCTAGCGGGCATAGCCCCTACAATGAGCAGTTCTTC. Translated: CSVESSGHSPYNEQFF.

The genes are TRBV27 and TRBJ2-2; 10 nucleotides agree with TRBD2. The CDR3 is made up of 16 amino acids. V was pared by 6 bases and J by 6 bases, with 10 bases of the junction left unmatched. Germline lookup yields CDR1 MNHEY and CDR2 SMNVEV (reference sequence). The CDR3 DNA reads as TGTGCCAGCAGCTCACTAGCGGGATGGAGGGCCGGGGAGCTGTTTTTT. It encodes CASSSLAGWRAGELFF.

This clonotype came up many times. This chain connects TRBV11-2 to TRBJ2-1; D not certain. Germline loops: CDR1 SGHAT, CDR2 FQNNGV. There are 13 residues in the CDR3. The ends were cut back, 1 base at V and 6 bases at J, with 7 bases in the middle. The CDR3 bases are TGTGCCAGCAGCTTAGCGTTCACCAATGAGCAGTTCTTC. Amino acid sequence: CASSLAFTNEQFF.